This is a list of T cell receptor beta chains from one sample in a study of cytomegalovirus exposure and HLA in healthy donors. The method was immunoSEQ multiplex PCR; TCRdb's version includes in-frame clones alone and lacks a portion of them. Altogether 200,000 to 250,000 clones are present, around four fifths being singletons, with the ten largest covering more than 0.45%. What was sequenced was PBMCs. These receptors came from a woman aged 40-49 years in good health and CMV-seronegative. Both conserved end residues are part of each CDR3. The D gene is left open where the match is weak. Where a row states a size, it is once, few, many or the class of an expanded clone; other rows omit it.

TRBJ1-1	-	-	TRBV9	17	CASSPQGLPPMDTEAFF	TGTGCCAGCAGCCCCCAGGGTCTTCCGCCCATGGACACTGAAGCTTTCTTT
TRBJ2-6	-	TRBD2	TRBV6-1	18	CASSALTSGGSGANVLTF	TGTGCCAGCAGTGCCCTTACTAGCGGGGGCTCTGGGGCCAACGTCCTGACTTTC
TRBJ2-3	-	-	TRBV5-1	15	CASSLAGVYADTQYF	TGCGCCAGCAGCTTGGCCGGGGTTTACGCAGATACGCAGTATTTT
TRBJ1-5	few	-	TRBV30	13	CAWEGGYNQPQHF	TGTGCCTGGGAGGGAGGGTACAATCAGCCCCAGCATTTT
TRBJ2-4	-	TRBD1	TRBV30	15	CAWSGTGRAKNIQYF	TGTGCCTGGAGTGGGACAGGGAGGGCCAAAAACATTCAGTACTTC
TRBJ1-2	few	-	TRBV12-2	13	CASRQLSSCGYTF	TGTGCAAGTCGCCAACTGTCGAGTTGTGGCTACACCTTC
TRBJ2-2	-	-	TRBV27	14	CASSFWRFTGELFF	TGTGCCAGCAGTTTCTGGAGGTTCACCGGGGAGCTGTTTTTT
TRBJ1-2	-	-	TRBV30	13	CAWKDSPGDGYTF	TGTGCCTGGAAGGACAGTCCCGGGGATGGCTACACCTTC
TRBJ2-3	-	-	TRBV19	15	CASSTRVASTDTQYF	TGTGCCAGTAGTACGCGGGTCGCTAGCACAGATACGCAGTATTTT
TRBJ2-7	-	TRBD1	TRBV4-1	14	CASSHGPGQGEQYF	TGCGCCAGCAGCCACGGACCGGGACAGGGCGAGCAGTACTTC
TRBJ1-6	-	-	TRBV7-9	16	CASSSGELIYNSPLHF	TGTGCCAGCAGCTCGGGGGAGCTGATCTATAATTCACCCCTCCACTTT
TRBJ2-1	-	-	TRBV7-9	15	CASSRDRASYNEQFF	TGTGCCAGCAGCCGCGACAGAGCCTCCTACAATGAGCAGTTCTTC
TRBJ1-1	-	-	TRBV6-6	16	CASSYPATVANTEAFF	TGTGCCAGCAGTTACCCCGCAACAGTTGCGAACACTGAAGCTTTCTTT
TRBJ2-7	-	TRBD1	TRBV10-3	15	CAISEPGQGGSEQYF	TGTGCCATCAGTGAGCCGGGACAGGGAGGAAGCGAGCAGTACTTC
TRBJ1-1	-	TRBD1	TRBV9	12	CARGQTNTEAFF	TGTGCCAGGGGACAGACGAACACTGAAGCTTTCTTT
TRBJ2-7	-	-	TRBV6-1	17	CASSETLRKAGRYEQYF	TGTGCCAGCAGTGAAACCCTACGTAAGGCGGGCCGATACGAGCAGTACTTC
TRBJ1-5	-	-	TRBV9	14	CASSVEPGDQPQHF	TGTGCCAGCAGCGTCGAACCAGGGGATCAGCCCCAGCATTTT
TRBJ2-3	few	TRBD1	TRBV5-6	14	CASSWTGSTDTQYF	TGTGCCAGCAGCTGGACAGGGAGCACAGATACGCAGTATTTT
TRBJ2-7	-	TRBD1	TRBV27	18	CASSSTKLPGQGTYEQYF	TGTGCCAGCAGTTCAACCAAACTTCCGGGACAGGGGACCTACGAGCAGTACTTC
TRBJ2-1	-	-	TRBV15	16	CATSRDRTRPYNEQFF	TGTGCCACCAGCAGAGATCGCACTAGACCCTACAATGAGCAGTTCTTC
TRBJ1-2	-	-	TRBV11-1	14	CASSSDRKVYGYTF	TGTGCCAGCAGCTCGGACAGAAAGGTCTATGGCTACACCTTC
TRBJ1-2	-	TRBD1	TRBV19	13	CASQGVNRRGYTF	TGTGCCAGTCAGGGGGTCAACCGGCGGGGCTACACCTTC
TRBJ2-5	-	-	TRBV9	14	CASSVAHGEETQYF	TGTGCCAGCAGCGTAGCTCACGGAGAAGAGACCCAGTACTTC
TRBJ2-7	-	-	TRBV7-8	14	CASSLAHRDYEQYF	TGTGCCAGCAGCTTAGCACACAGGGACTACGAGCAGTACTTC
TRBJ2-1	-	-	TRBV6-6	13	CASSQTGFGEQFF	TGTGCCAGCAGTCAAACGGGGTTCGGGGAGCAGTTCTTC
TRBJ2-5	-	TRBD1	TRBV29-1	13	CSVDLTGGETQYF	TGCAGCGTTGACCTAACAGGGGGGGAGACCCAGTACTTC
TRBJ1-1	-	-	TRBV19	12	CASSIVGGKAFF	TGTGCCAGTAGTATAGTAGGGGGAAAAGCTTTCTTT
TRBJ2-7	-	-	TRBV6-5	14	CASSYWESSYEQYF	TGTGCCAGCAGTTACTGGGAGAGCTCCTACGAGCAGTACTTC
TRBJ2-7	-	TRBD1	TRBV28	15	CASSPITGGTGEQYF	TGTGCCAGCAGCCCTATTACAGGGGGAACGGGCGAGCAGTACTTC
TRBJ2-5	few	TRBD1	TRBV6-1	13	CASGQGAEGTQYF	TGTGCCAGCGGGCAGGGGGCGGAGGGGACCCAGTACTTC
TRBJ1-2	-	-	TRBV2	13	CASTEGGNYGYTF	TGTGCCAGCACCGAAGGCGGAAACTATGGCTACACCTTC
TRBJ2-7	once	-	TRBV19	13	CATRETGSGEQYF	TGTGCCACCCGGGAGACAGGGAGTGGCGAGCAGTACTTC
TRBJ2-3	-	-	TRBV29-1	11	CSVEGADTQYF	TGCAGCGTTGAGGGGGCGGATACGCAGTATTTT
TRBJ2-1	-	TRBD2	TRBV7-6	14	CASSLGAGDNEQFF	TGTGCCAGCAGCTTGGGCGCGGGGGACAATGAGCAGTTCTTC
TRBJ2-5	-	TRBD1	TRBV2	16	CASSEAGQGAKETQYF	TGTGCCAGCAGTGAAGCTGGACAGGGGGCGAAGGAGACCCAGTACTTC
TRBJ1-4	-	TRBD1	TRBV7-9	16	CASSSSSPGQGEKLFF	TGTGCCAGCAGCTCAAGCTCTCCGGGACAGGGGGAAAAACTGTTTTTT
TRBJ1-1	-	-	TRBV7-8	11	CASSSYTEAFF	TGTGCCAGCAGCTCCTACACTGAAGCTTTCTTT
TRBJ2-7	-	-	TRBV7-6	14	CASSSRRGSYEQYF	TGTGCCAGCAGCTCCCGCAGGGGCTCCTACGAGCAGTACTTC
TRBJ1-4	-	TRBD1	TRBV9	14	CASSPRTGTEKLFF	TGTGCCAGCAGCCCCCGGACAGGGACTGAAAAACTGTTTTTT
TRBJ1-6	-	TRBD1	TRBV11-2	15	CASRHAGTANSPLHF	TGTGCCAGCAGGCACGCCGGGACAGCAAATTCACCCCTCCACTTT
TRBJ2-3	-	-	TRBV9	16	CASSVGTERNSDTQYF	TGTGCCAGCAGCGTAGGAACGGAGCGTAATTCAGATACGCAGTATTTT
TRBJ1-4	few	TRBD1	TRBV5-1	15	CASSLGDRVVGKLFF	TGCGCCAGCAGCTTGGGGGACAGGGTAGTTGGAAAACTGTTTTTT
TRBJ2-3	-	-	TRBV7-2	13	CASSLWGADTQYF	TGTGCCAGCAGCTTATGGGGGGCAGATACGCAGTATTTT
TRBJ1-2	-	-	TRBV5-6	13	CASSYGRGSGYTF	TGTGCCAGCAGCTACGGGAGGGGTTCGGGCTACACCTTC
TRBJ2-5	-	-	TRBV7-2	16	CASSPVAGAPQETQYF	TGTGCCAGCAGCCCCGTGGCGGGGGCCCCACAAGAGACCCAGTACTTC
TRBJ2-7	-	-	TRBV25-1	14	CASSEPGGHYEQYF	TGTGCCAGCAGTGAACCGGGGGGACACTACGAGCAGTACTTC
TRBJ2-1	few	-	TRBV7-9	15	CASSYLASSYNEQFF	TGTGCCAGCAGCTACCTAGCGAGCTCCTACAATGAGCAGTTCTTC
TRBJ2-5	-	TRBD1	TRBV18	16	CASSPVNRGPSETQYF	TGTGCCAGCTCACCAGTAAACAGGGGGCCTTCAGAGACCCAGTACTTC
TRBJ1-6	-	-	TRBV11-2	13	CASSPDRHSPLHF	TGTGCCAGCAGCCCTGACAGACATTCACCCCTCCACTTT
TRBJ1-5	-	-	TRBV28	13	CASTSGVNQPQHF	TGTGCCAGCACTTCCGGGGTCAATCAGCCCCAGCATTTT
TRBJ1-3	-	TRBD1	TRBV4-3	15	CASSQDTGVGNTIYF	TGCGCCAGCAGCCAAGATACAGGGGTTGGAAACACCATATATTTT
TRBJ1-2	-	-	TRBV9	15	CASSVRREGNYGYTF	TGTGCCAGCAGCGTACGAAGGGAGGGGAACTATGGCTACACCTTC
TRBJ1-1	-	-	TRBV5-1	13	CASNTGEGTEAFF	TGCGCCAGTAATACGGGGGAGGGAACTGAAGCTTTCTTT